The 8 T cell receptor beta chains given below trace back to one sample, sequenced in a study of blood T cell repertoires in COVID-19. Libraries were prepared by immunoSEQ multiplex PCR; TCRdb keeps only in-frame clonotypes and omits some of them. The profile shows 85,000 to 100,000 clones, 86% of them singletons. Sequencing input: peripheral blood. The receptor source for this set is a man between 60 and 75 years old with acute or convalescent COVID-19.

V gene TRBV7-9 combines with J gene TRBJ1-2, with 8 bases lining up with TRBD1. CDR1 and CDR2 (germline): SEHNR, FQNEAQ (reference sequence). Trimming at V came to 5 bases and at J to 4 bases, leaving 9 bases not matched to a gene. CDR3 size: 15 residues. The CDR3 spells CASSEPDRGSYGYTF. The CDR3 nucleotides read TGTGCCAGCAGCGAGCCTGACAGGGGAAGCTATGGCTACACCTTC.

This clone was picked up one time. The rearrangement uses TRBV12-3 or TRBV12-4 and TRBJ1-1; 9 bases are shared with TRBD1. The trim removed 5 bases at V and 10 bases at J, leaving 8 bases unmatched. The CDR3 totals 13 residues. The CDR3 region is CASSLDRGLIAFF. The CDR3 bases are TGTGCCAGCAGTCTGGACAGGGGCTTAATAGCTTTCTTT.

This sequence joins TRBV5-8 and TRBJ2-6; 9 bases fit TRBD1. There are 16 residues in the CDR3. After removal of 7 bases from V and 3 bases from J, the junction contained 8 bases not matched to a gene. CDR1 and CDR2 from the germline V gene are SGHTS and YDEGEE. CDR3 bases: TGTGCCAGCCGGGACAGGGTGTTTAGTGGGGCCAACGTCCTGACTTTC. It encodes CASRDRVFSGANVLTF.

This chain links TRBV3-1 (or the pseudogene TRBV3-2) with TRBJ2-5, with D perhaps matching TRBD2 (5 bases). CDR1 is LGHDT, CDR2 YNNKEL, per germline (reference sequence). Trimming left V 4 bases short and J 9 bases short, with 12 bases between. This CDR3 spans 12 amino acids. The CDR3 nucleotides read TGTGCCAGCAGCCCAGAGCAGGACTCCCAGTACTTC. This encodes CASSPEQDSQYF.

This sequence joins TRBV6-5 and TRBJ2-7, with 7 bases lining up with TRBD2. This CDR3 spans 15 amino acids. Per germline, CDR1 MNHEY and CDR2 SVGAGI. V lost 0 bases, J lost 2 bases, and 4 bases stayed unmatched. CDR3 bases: TGTGCCAGCAGTTACTCGACCCGGGGGGCCTACGAGCAGTACTTC. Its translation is CASSYSTRGAYEQYF.

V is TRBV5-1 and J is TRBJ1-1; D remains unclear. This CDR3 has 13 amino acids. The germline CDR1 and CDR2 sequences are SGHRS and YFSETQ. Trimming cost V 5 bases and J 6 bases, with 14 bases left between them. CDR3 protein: CASSEGVGAEAFF. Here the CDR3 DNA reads TGCGCCAGCAGTGAAGGCGTGGGCGCTGAAGCTTTCTTT.

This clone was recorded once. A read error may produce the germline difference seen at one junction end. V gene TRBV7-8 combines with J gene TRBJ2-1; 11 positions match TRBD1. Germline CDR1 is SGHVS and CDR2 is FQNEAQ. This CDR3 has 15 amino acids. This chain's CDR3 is CASRLGQGAIYEQFF. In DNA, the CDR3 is TGTGCCAGCAGATTAGGACAGGGGGCAATTTATGAGCAGTTCTTC.

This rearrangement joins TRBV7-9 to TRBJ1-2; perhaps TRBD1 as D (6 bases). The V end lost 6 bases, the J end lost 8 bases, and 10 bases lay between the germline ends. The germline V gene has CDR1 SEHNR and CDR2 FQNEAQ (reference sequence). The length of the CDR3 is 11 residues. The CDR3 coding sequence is TGTGCCAGCAGACAGGGATCAGGCTACACCTTC. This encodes CASRQGSGYTF. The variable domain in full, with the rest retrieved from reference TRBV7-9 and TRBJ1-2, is DTGVSQNPRHKITKRGQNVTFRCDPISEHNRLYWYRQTLGQGPEFLTYFQNEAQLEKSRLLSDRFSAERPKGSFSTLEIQRTEQGDSAMYLCASRQGSGYTFGSGTRLTVV.